Listed below are T cell receptor beta chains from one sample, sequenced in a study of cytomegalovirus exposure and HLA in healthy donors. TCRdb's copy holds only in-frame clones and misses some; the assay was immunoSEQ multiplex PCR. The sample includes under 50,000 clones, around 90% of them seen just once. Sequenced: PBMCs. The receptors stem from a woman aged 35 to 49 in good health and CMV-seropositive. CDR3s include the opening cysteine and the closing phenylalanine or tryptophan. D genes are given only for firm matches. The size entry is marked missing in some rows and otherwise reads once, few, many or a size class.

>-|TRBV6-1|TRBJ1-4|few
CASSARGGGGLNEKLFF
TGTGCCAGCAGTGCACGGGGGGGTGGGGGCCTGAATGAAAAACTGTTTTTT
>TRBD2|TRBV5-1|TRBJ2-2|-
CASGSSGSAGELFF
TGCGCCAGCGGATCTAGCGGGAGTGCCGGGGAGCTGTTTTTT
>TRBD2|TRBV29-1|TRBJ2-1|-
CRGAGGNYEQFF
TGCAGGGGGGCGGGGGGTAACTATGAGCAGTTCTTC
>-|TRBV2|TRBJ1-4|-
CASTALGGREKLFF
TGTGCCAGCACCGCCCTCGGAGGTCGTGAAAAACTGTTTTTT
>TRBD1|TRBV25-1|TRBJ1-1|-
CASSLDRGNTEAFF
TGTGCCAGCAGTCTAGACAGGGGAAACACTGAAGCTTTCTTT
>-|TRBV14|TRBJ2-7|-
CASSHLTWGPSYEQYF
TGTGCCAGCAGCCACCTGACGTGGGGCCCCAGCTACGAGCAGTACTTC
>-|TRBV6-5|TRBJ1-3|-
CASSYGRSSGNTIYF
TGTGCCAGCAGTTACGGTAGAAGCTCTGGAAACACCATATATTTT
>TRBD1|TRBV25-1|TRBJ2-5|-
CASSDLGQGVQETQYF
TGTGCCAGCAGTGACCTGGGACAGGGGGTCCAAGAGACCCAGTACTTC
>-|TRBV6-5|TRBJ1-2|-
CASSNLANYGYTF
TGTGCCAGCAGTAACCTCGCGAACTATGGCTACACCTTC
>TRBD2|TRBV11-2|TRBJ2-1|-
CASTPGLASNEQFF
TGTGCCAGCACCCCGGGACTAGCTAGCAATGAGCAGTTCTTC
>-|TRBV4-1|TRBJ1-5|-
CASSPEVGGNQPQHF
TGCGCCAGCAGCCCTGAAGTGGGGGGAAATCAGCCCCAGCATTTT
>-|TRBV5-1|TRBJ2-1|-
CASSSGVVRNEQFF
TGCGCCAGCAGCTCCGGGGTGGTTAGGAATGAGCAGTTCTTC
>-|TRBV18|TRBJ2-5|-
CASSPPQETQYF
TGTGCCAGCTCACCACCTCAGGAGACCCAGTACTTC
>TRBD1|TRBV2|TRBJ1-5|once
CASREKRTGRGNQPQHF
TGTGCCAGCAGGGAGAAAAGGACAGGGAGAGGCAATCAGCCCCAGCATTTT
>TRBD2|TRBV11-2|TRBJ2-7|-
CASSLSTSGIYEQYF
TGTGCCAGCAGCTTGTCAACTAGCGGGATCTACGAGCAGTACTTC
>-|TRBV28|TRBJ2-7|-
CASSTSQGGYF
TGTGCCAGCAGTACCTCCCAAGGGGGGTACTTC
>TRBD1|TRBV19|TRBJ1-1|once
CASSGSQGAKTEAFF
TGTGCCAGTAGTGGCAGCCAGGGGGCAAAGACTGAAGCTTTCTTT
>-|TRBV19|TRBJ2-5|-
CASSIRHNQETQYF
TGTGCCAGTAGTATCAGGCATAATCAAGAGACCCAGTACTTC
>-|TRBV15|TRBJ2-6|-
CATAGSGANVLTF
TGTGCCACCGCAGGGTCAGGGGCCAACGTCCTGACTTTC
>-|TRBV19|TRBJ2-7|-
CASSIGQGYEQYF
TGTGCCAGTAGTATCGGGCAGGGCTACGAGCAGTACTTC
>-|TRBV5-1|TRBJ2-7|-
CASSSTGTPSYEQYF
TGCGCCAGCAGCTCCACCGGGACTCCATCCTACGAGCAGTACTTC
>TRBD2|TRBV28|TRBJ2-1|-
CASTGTMKNEQFF
TGTGCCAGTACCGGGACTATGAAGAATGAGCAGTTCTTC
>TRBD2|TRBV10-3|TRBJ2-1|-
CAISDPGTSGRMVGEQFF
TGTGCCATCAGTGACCCCGGGACTAGCGGGAGGATGGTTGGAGAGCAGTTCTTC
>-|TRBV2|TRBJ2-7|-
CASSEAGGAYEQYF
TGTGCCAGCAGTGAAGCGGGTGGAGCGTACGAGCAGTACTTC
>TRBD1|TRBV27|TRBJ2-7|-
CASSPRQGYEQYF
TGTGCCAGCAGTCCAAGACAGGGCTACGAGCAGTACTTC
>TRBD1|TRBV14|TRBJ2-6|-
CASSDREPRGANVLTF
TGTGCCAGCAGTGACAGGGAGCCGAGAGGGGCCAACGTCCTGACTTTC